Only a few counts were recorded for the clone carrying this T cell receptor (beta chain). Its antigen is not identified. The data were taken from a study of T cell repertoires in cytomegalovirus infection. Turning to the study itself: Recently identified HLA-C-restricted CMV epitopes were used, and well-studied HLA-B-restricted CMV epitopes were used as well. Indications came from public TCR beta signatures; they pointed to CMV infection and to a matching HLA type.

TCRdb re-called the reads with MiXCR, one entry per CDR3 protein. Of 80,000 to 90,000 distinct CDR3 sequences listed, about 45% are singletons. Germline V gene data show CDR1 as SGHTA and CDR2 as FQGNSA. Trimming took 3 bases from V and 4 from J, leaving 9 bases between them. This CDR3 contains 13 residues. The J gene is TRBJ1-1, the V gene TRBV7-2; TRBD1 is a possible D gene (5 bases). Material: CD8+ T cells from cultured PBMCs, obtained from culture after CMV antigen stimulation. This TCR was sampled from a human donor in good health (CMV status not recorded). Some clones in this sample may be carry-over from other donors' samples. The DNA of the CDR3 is TGTGCCAGCAGCTTGGGGGGTACCACTGAAGCTTTCTTT. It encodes CASSLGGTTEAFF.